This T cell receptor beta chain is drawn from a study of T cells in Graves' hyperthyroidism and ophthalmopathy. Using around 10 ml of fresh peripheral blood, PBMCs were prepared. V dropped 0 bases and J dropped 3 bases, with 11 bases sitting between them. The CDR3 extends over 15 amino acids. Germline V gene data show CDR1 as LGHDT and CDR2 as YNNKEL (reference sequence). The sample holds many counts of this clonotype. The TCR beta CDR3 regions underwent amplification using RNA transcripts as the source. HTBI primers were employed in a first-round RT-PCR of the TCR CDR3. Each CDR3 protein is one row after TCRdb ran MiXCR on the multiplex PCR reads. The profile shows about 600,000 distinct CDR3 sequences, approximately 14% of them singletons.

The rearrangement links TRBV3-1 to TRBJ1-2, with a possible D match to TRBD1 (5 bases). This receptor was obtained from a young woman with Graves' ophthalmopathy. The sample comprised blood. Here the CDR3 DNA reads TGTGCCAGCAGCCAAGAGATCGGGGCTGACTATGGCTACACCTTC. It encodes CASSQEIGADYGYTF.